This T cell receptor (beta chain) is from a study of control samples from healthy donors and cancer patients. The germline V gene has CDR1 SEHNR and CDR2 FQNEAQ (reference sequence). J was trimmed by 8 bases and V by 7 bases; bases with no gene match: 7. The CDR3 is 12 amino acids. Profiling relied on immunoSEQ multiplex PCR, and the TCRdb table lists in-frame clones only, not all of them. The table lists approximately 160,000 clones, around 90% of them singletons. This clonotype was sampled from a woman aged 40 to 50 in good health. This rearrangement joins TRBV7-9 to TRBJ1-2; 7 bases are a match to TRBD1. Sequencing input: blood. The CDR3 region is CASNYRGSGYTF. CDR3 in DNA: TGTGCCAGCAACTACAGGGGTTCCGGCTACACCTTC.